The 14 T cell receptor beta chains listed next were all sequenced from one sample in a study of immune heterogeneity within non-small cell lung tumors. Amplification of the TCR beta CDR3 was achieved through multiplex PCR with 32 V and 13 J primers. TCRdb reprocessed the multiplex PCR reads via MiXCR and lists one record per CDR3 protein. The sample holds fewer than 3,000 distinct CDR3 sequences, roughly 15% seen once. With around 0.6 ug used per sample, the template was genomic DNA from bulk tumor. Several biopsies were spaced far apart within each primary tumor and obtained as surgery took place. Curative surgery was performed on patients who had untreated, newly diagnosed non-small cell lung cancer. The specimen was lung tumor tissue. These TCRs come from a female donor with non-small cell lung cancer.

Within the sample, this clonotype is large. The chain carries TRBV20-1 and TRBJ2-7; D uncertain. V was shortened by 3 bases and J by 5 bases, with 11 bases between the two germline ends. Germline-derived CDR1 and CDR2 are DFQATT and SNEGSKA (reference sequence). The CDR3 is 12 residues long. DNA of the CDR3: TGCAGTGCTAGTGGGGAACTGGACGAGCAGTACTTC. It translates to CSASGELDEQYF.

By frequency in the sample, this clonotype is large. CDR3 coding DNA: TGTGCCAGCAGCGGACAAGAGACAAGCACAGATACGCAGTATTTT. This encodes CASSGQETSTDTQYF. This rearrangement joins TRBV9 to TRBJ2-3; no firm D call. The V end was cut by 3 bases, the J end by 0 bases, with 11 bases between. In germline, CDR1 is SGDLS, CDR2 YYNGEE. This CDR3 region has 15 residues.

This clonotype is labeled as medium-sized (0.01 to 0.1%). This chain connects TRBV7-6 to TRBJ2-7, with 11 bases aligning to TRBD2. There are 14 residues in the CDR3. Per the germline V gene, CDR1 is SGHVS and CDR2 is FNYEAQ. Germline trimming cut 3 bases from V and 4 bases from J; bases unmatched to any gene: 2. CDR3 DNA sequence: TGTGCCAGCAGCTTCGGGACTAGCGGATACGAGCAGTACTTC. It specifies CASSFGTSGYEQYF.

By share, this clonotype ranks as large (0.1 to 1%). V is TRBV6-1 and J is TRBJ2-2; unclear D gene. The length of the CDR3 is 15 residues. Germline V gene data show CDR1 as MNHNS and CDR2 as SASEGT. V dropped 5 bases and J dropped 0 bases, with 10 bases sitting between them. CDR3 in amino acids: CASSRWTANTGELFF. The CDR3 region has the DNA TGTGCCAGCAGTCGTTGGACGGCGAACACCGGGGAGCTGTTTTTT.

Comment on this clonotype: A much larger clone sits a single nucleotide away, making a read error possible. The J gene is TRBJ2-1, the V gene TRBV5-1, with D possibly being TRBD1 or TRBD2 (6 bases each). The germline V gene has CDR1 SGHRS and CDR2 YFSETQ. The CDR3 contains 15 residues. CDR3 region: CARSLGGRGEDEQFF. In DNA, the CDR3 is TGCGCCAGAAGCTTGGGAGGTAGGGGGGAGGATGAGCAGTTCTTC.

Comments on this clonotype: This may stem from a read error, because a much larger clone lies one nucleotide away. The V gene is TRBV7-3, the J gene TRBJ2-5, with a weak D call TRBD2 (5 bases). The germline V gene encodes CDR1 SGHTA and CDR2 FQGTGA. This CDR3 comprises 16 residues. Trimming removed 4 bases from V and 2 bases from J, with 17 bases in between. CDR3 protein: CASSSTGRRGQETQYF. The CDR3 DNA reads TGTGCCAGCAGCTCGACTGGCCGACGGGGTCAAGAGACCCAGTACTTC.

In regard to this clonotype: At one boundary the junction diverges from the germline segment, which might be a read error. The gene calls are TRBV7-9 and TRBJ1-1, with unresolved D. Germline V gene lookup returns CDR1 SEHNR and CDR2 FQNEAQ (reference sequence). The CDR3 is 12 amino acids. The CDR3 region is CAGRTVNTEAFF. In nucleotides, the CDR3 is TGTGCCGGCAGGACGGTGAACACTGAAGCTTTCTTT. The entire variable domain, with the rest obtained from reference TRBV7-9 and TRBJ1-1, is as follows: DTGVSQNPRHKITKRGQNVTFRCDPISEHNRLYWYRQTLGQGPEFLTYFQNEAQLEKSRLLSDRFSAERPKGSFSTLEIQRTEQGDSAMYLCAGRTVNTEAFFGQGTRLTVV.

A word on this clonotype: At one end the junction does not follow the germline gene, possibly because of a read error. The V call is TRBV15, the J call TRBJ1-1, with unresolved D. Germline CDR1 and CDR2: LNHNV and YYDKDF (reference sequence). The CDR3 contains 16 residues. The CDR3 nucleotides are TGTGCCGCCAGCAGAGATACTAGGAGGATGAACACTGAGGCTTTCTTT. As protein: CAASRDTRRMNTEAFF.

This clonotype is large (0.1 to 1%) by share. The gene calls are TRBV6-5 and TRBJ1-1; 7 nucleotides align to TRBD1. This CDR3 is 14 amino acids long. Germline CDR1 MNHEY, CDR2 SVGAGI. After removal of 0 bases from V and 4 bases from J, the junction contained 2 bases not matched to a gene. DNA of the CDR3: TGTGCCAGCAGTTACTCGGCAGGGGGCACTGAAGCTTTCTTT. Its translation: CASSYSAGGTEAFF.

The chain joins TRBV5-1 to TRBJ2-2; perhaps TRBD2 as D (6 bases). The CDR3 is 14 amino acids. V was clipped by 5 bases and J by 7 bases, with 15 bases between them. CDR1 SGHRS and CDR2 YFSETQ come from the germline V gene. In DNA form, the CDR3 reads TGCGCCAGCAGAGACGCCGTGGGGGGCGGGGAGCTGTTTTTT. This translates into CASRDAVGGGELFF.

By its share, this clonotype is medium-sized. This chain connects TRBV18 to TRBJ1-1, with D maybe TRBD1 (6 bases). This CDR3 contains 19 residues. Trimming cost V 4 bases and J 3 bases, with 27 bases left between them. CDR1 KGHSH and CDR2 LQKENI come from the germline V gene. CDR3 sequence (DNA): TGTGCCAGCTCACGATCACAGGGTCGAGCTTTTGGGGGGGACACTGAAGCTTTCTTT. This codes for CASSRSQGRAFGGDTEAFF.

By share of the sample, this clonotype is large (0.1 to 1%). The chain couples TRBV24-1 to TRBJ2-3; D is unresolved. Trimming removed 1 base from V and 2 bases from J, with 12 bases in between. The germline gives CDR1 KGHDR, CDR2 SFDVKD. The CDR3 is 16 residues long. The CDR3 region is CATSDFKGSPTDTQYF. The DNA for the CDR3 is TGTGCCACCAGTGATTTCAAGGGCTCGCCCACAGATACGCAGTATTTT.

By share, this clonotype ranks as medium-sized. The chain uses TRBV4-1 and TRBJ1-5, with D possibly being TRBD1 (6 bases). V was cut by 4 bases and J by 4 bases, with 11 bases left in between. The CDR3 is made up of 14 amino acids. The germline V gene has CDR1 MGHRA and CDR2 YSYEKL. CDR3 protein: CASSLDSLNQPQHF. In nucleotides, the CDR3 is TGCGCCAGCAGCCTGGACAGTCTGAATCAGCCCCAGCATTTT.

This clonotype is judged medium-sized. Here the CDR3 reads CASRGPTDRLSDNYGYTF. The DNA of the CDR3 is TGTGCCAGCAGGGGCCCGACGGACCGACTGTCAGATAACTATGGCTACACCTTC. The chain employs TRBV2 and TRBJ1-2; D ambiguous. Germline-derived CDR1 and CDR2 are SNHLY and FYNNEI. Trimming removed 6 bases at V and 1 base at J, with 24 bases between. CDR3 size: 18 residues.